Each of the 8 T cell receptor beta chains below was sequenced from the same sample in a study of shared clonotypes between healthy human individuals. Data came from immunoSEQ multiplex PCR; TCRdb stores just in-frame clones and leaves some out. The table includes about 730,000 clones, 55% to 80% detected once. The specimen sequenced was memory CD4+ T cells sorted from blood. Noted subset: CD45RA-negative fraction. Receptor source: a woman in her twenties or thirties in good health.

CDR3 DNA: TGTGCCAGCGGGTACAAACGAGACGAGCAGTACTTC. Encoded protein: CASGYKRDEQYF. V is TRBV6-6 and J is TRBJ2-7; no clear D. The germline V and J ends were trimmed by 8 bases and 5 bases, with 13 bases remaining between them. Germline V lookup: CDR1 MNHNY, CDR2 SVGAGI (reference sequence). The CDR3 length is 12 residues.

The chain employs TRBV5-4 and TRBJ2-2; a weak D match, TRBD2 (5 bases). The V and J ends lost 3 bases and 6 bases respectively, with 12 bases between them. This CDR3 spans 14 amino acids. CDR1 and CDR2 (germline): SGHNT, YYREEE (reference sequence). This chain's CDR3 is CASSSTRTAGELFF. In DNA form, the CDR3 reads TGTGCCAGCAGCTCAACTAGGACCGCCGGGGAGCTGTTTTTT.

This clone was seen at least ten times. The V gene is TRBV5-7, the J gene TRBJ1-5, with D unresolved. TRBV5-7 is labeled an ORF, and its function is uncertain. Trimming left V 0 bases short and J 8 bases short, with 3 bases between. The CDR3 runs 11 residues. The CDR3 is CASSLEEPQHF. In nucleotides, the CDR3 is TGTGCCAGCAGCTTGGAAGAGCCCCAGCATTTT.

V and J are TRBV27 and TRBJ2-7; no clear D gene. This CDR3 is built from 12 residues. V lost 5 bases and J lost 5, with 10 bases in between. CDR1 is MNHEY, CDR2 SMNVEV, per germline (reference sequence). CDR3 loop: CASSTRNHEQYF. Written as DNA, the CDR3 is TGTGCCAGCAGTACCCGTAACCACGAGCAGTACTTC.

This sequence joins TRBV5-4 and TRBJ2-5, with 14 bases that match TRBD2. This CDR3 has 18 residues. The junction had 12 bases not matched to a gene; V was cut back by 3 bases and J by 5 bases. The V gene's germline CDR1 is SGHNT and CDR2 YYREEE (reference sequence). CDR3 residues: CASSSSSTSGRARETQYF. For the CDR3, the DNA is TGTGCCAGCAGCTCCTCCTCGACTAGCGGGAGGGCCCGGGAGACCCAGTACTTC.

The chain combines TRBV20-1 with TRBJ1-1; D is uncertain. The germline V gene encodes CDR1 DFQATT and CDR2 SNEGSKA (reference sequence). V was cut by 3 bases and J by 5 bases, with 7 bases left in between. The CDR3 consists of 11 residues. In DNA, the CDR3 is TGCAGTGCTAGCCCCTTTACTGAAGCTTTCTTT. It is translated as CSASPFTEAFF.

This clone was seen more than once but under ten times. V gene TRBV5-1 combines with J gene TRBJ2-5, with D tentatively TRBD1 or TRBD2 (5 bases each). Germline V gives CDR1 SGHRS, CDR2 YFSETQ. The CDR3 spans 15 residues. V lost 1 base and J 0 bases, leaving 10 bases between the germline ends. The CDR3 nucleotides read TGCGCCAGCAGCTTGTTGGGGGAGAACCAAGAGACCCAGTACTTC. Protein sequence: CASSLLGENQETQYF.

This clone appeared a single time. The genes are TRBV5-4 and TRBJ2-7, with D tentatively TRBD2 (6 bases). Trimming removed 4 bases from V and 5 bases from J, with 16 bases in between. Germline CDR1 SGHNT, CDR2 YYREEE (reference sequence). The CDR3 extends over 14 amino acids. The CDR3 spells CASSPGGLRDEQYF. In DNA form, the CDR3 reads TGTGCCAGCAGCCCTGGAGGGCTGCGGGACGAGCAGTACTTC.